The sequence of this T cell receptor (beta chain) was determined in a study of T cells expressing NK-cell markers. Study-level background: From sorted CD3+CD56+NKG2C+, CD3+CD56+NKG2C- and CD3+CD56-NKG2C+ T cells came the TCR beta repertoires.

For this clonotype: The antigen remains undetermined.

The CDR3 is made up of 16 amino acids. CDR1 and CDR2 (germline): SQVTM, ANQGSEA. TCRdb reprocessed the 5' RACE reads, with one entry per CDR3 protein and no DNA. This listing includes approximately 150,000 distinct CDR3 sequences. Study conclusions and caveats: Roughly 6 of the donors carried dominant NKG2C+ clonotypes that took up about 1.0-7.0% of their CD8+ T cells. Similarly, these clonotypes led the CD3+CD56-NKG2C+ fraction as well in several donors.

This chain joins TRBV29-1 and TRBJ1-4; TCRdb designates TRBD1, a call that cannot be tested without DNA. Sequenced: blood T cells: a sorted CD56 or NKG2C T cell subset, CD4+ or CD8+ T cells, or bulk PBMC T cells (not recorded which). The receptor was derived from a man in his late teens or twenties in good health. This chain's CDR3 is CSVATCCRGVNEKLFF. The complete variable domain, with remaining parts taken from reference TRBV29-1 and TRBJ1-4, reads SAVISQKPSRDICQRGTSLTIQCQVDSQVTMMFWYRQQPGQSLTLIATANQGSEATYESGFVIDKFPISRPNLTFSTLTVSNMSPEDSSIYLCSVATCCRGVNEKLFFGSGTQLSVL.